The 21 T cell receptor beta chains listed next were all sequenced from one sample in a study of blood T cell repertoires in COVID-19 (dated by TCRdb to the early 2020s). The library came from the immunoSEQ multiplex PCR assay. TCRdb took over this immuneACCESS table, retaining in-frame rearrangements with V and J assigned. Such tables are incomplete; in checked studies, under half of the missing clones stem from an unresolved V gene, and the remainder is unexplained. The sample includes just under 85,000 clones, with about 83% observed a single time. The ten largest clones take up 17% of the sample. The sequenced sample consisted of peripheral blood. The source of these receptors is a woman in her sixties with acute or convalescent COVID-19.

This rearrangement joins TRBV19 to TRBJ1-1; no clear D gene. Germline V gene data show CDR1 as LNHDA and CDR2 as SQIVND (reference sequence). Trimming removed 5 bases from V and 1 base from J, with 14 bases in between. The CDR3 length is 15 residues. Here the CDR3 reads CASSLVGLENTEAFF. The DNA of the CDR3 is TGTGCCAGTAGTCTAGTCGGGTTGGAGAACACTGAAGCTTTCTTT.

This clone has a handful of counts. The chain joins TRBV19 to TRBJ1-5, with a weak D call TRBD1 (5 bases). Germline V CDR1 and CDR2: LNHDA, SQIVND (reference sequence). V was trimmed by 3 bases and J by 7 bases, leaving 16 bases between them. The CDR3 spans 15 residues. The CDR3 DNA reads TGTGCCAGTAGTATTCAAAACGGCCAGGGCCAGCCCCAGCATTTT. Protein product: CASSIQNGQGQPQHF.

The sample holds a few counts of this clone. CDR3 region: CSVTSGGTYEQYF. CDR3 nucleotides: TGCAGCGTAACTAGCGGGGGGACCTACGAGCAGTACTTC. This chain joins TRBV29-1 and TRBJ2-7; 12 bases align to TRBD2. The junction had 2 bases not matched to a gene; V was cut back by 6 bases and J by 2 bases. Germline assignment: CDR1 SQVTM and CDR2 ANQGSEA. This CDR3 contains 13 residues.

The genes are TRBV19 and TRBJ1-4; possible D gene TRBD1, 5 bases. Deletions cut 8 bases from V and 3 bases from J, with 10 bases between. This CDR3 spans 13 amino acids. Germline CDR1 reads LNHDA; CDR2 reads SQIVND (reference sequence). The CDR3: CASSGRANEKLFF. CDR3 sequence (DNA): TGTGCCAGTTCAGGGAGGGCTAATGAAAAACTGTTTTTT. The full variable domain, in which reference TRBV19 and TRBJ1-4 provide the parts outside the CDR3, is DGGITQSPKYLFRKEGQNVTLSCEQNLNHDAMYWYRQDPGQGLRLIYYSQIVNDFQKGDIAEGYSVSREKKESFPLTVTSAQKNPTAFYLCASSGRANEKLFFGSGTQLSVL.

This clone was observed a handful of times. V usage is TRBV7-2 and J usage is TRBJ2-5; D is undetermined. Trimming shortened V by 2 bases and J by 5 bases, and 15 bases separated the two germline ends. This CDR3 is built from 15 residues. Germline V gene lookup returns CDR1 SGHTA and CDR2 FQGNSA. The CDR3 region is CASSLYMSVGETQYF. CDR3 DNA sequence: TGTGCCAGCAGCTTATACATGAGCGTCGGGGAGACCCAGTACTTC.

The chain employs TRBV6-2 or TRBV6-3 and TRBJ2-1; D remains ambiguous. The V gene lost 4 bases and the J gene lost 4 bases, with 11 bases spanning the gap. From germline, CDR1 is MNHEY and CDR2 SVGEGT. The CDR3 consists of 14 residues. CDR3 residues: CASSSTVTYNEQFF. CDR3 nucleotide sequence: TGTGCCAGCAGTTCTACAGTAACTTACAATGAGCAGTTCTTC.

The chain employs TRBV12-3 or TRBV12-4 and TRBJ2-7, with unresolved D. V lost 3 bases to trimming and J lost 4 bases, with 10 bases between them. The CDR3 length is 13 residues. CDR3: CASSFGLRYEQYF. CDR3 DNA: TGTGCCAGCAGTTTTGGCCTCAGGTACGAGCAGTACTTC.

The chain couples TRBV7-6 to TRBJ2-7; 8 bases fit TRBD1. From germline, CDR1 is SGHVS and CDR2 FNYEAQ. The junction had 15 bases not matched to a gene; V was cut back by 0 bases and J by 2 bases. The CDR3 is 19 amino acids. The CDR3 DNA is TGTGCCAGCAGCTTAGCGATCGGACAGGGTGTAACGGTCACCTACGAGCAGTACTTC. It encodes CASSLAIGQGVTVTYEQYF.

The CDR3 DNA reads as TGTGCCAGCAGTCCTCGACAGGGAGGTGGCTACGAGCAGTACTTC. Its translation: CASSPRQGGGYEQYF. This chain joins TRBV27 and TRBJ2-7, with D tentatively TRBD1 (7 bases). Per the germline V gene, CDR1 is MNHEY and CDR2 is SMNVEV (reference sequence). The CDR3 contains 15 residues. V was shortened by 5 bases and J by 3 bases, with 17 bases between the two germline ends.

The CDR3 coding sequence is TGTGCCAGCAGTTCGAGGACTAGCTCCAGCTACGAGCAGTACTTC. It encodes CASSSRTSSSYEQYF. V and J are TRBV27 and TRBJ2-7; 8 bases are a match to TRBD2. The germline V gene has CDR1 MNHEY and CDR2 SMNVEV (reference sequence). The CDR3 is 15 amino acids. Trimming took 4 bases from V and 3 from J; bases not matched to a gene: 8.

This chain links TRBV10-1 with TRBJ2-2; 7 bases align to TRBD1. This CDR3 has 14 amino acids. Per the germline V gene, CDR1 is WNHNN and CDR2 is SYGVQD (reference sequence). Trimming removed 4 bases from V and 4 bases from J; junction bases left unmatched: 3. CDR3 in amino acids: CASSVRGLTGELFF. CDR3 sequence (DNA): TGCGCCAGCAGTGTGAGGGGGCTCACCGGGGAGCTGTTTTTT.

The chain has TRBV10-3 and TRBJ2-5, with D perhaps matching TRBD2 (7 bases). This CDR3 has 15 residues. Germline CDR1 ENHRY, CDR2 SYGVKD. V lost 6 bases and J lost 4, with 18 bases in between. The CDR3 reads CAISTPVGGRETQYF. The CDR3 nucleotides are TGTGCCATCAGCACTCCCGTCGGGGGGCGAGAGACCCAGTACTTC.

J is TRBJ1-2 and V is TRBV19; 10 bases fit TRBD1. V lost 2 bases to trimming and J lost 8 bases; unmatched junction nucleotides: 5. The CDR3 is 14 amino acids. The germline CDR1 and CDR2 sequences are LNHDA and SQIVND (reference sequence). Here the CDR3 reads CASSITGTGVGYTF. In DNA, the CDR3 is TGTGCCAGTAGTATAACCGGGACAGGGGTAGGCTACACCTTC.

The genes are TRBV7-3 and TRBJ2-2; 7 bases map to TRBD2. Trimming at V came to 1 base and at J to 6 bases, leaving 11 bases not matched to a gene. The CDR3 consists of 17 residues. The germline V gene encodes CDR1 SGHTA and CDR2 FQGTGA. The CDR3 sequence: CASSLKGGGQEAGELFF. CDR3 DNA sequence: TGTGCCAGCAGCTTAAAGGGCGGGGGTCAGGAAGCCGGGGAGCTGTTTTTT.

The chain couples TRBV27 to TRBJ1-2; TRBD1 is a possible D gene (5 bases). The CDR3 runs to 14 residues. Trimming shortened V by 3 bases and J by 7 bases, and 15 bases separated the two germline ends. Germline CDR1 and CDR2: MNHEY and SMNVEV (reference sequence). The CDR3 reads CASSFGGTSGGYTF. In DNA form, the CDR3 reads TGTGCCAGCAGTTTTGGCGGGACTTCGGGTGGCTACACCTTC.

This clone was counted many times. The chain links TRBV7-9 to TRBJ2-7, with 12 bases that match TRBD1. V was clipped by 5 bases and J by 5 bases; unmatched bases: 7. The CDR3 has 15 amino acids. Germline assignment: CDR1 SEHNR and CDR2 FQNEAQ (reference sequence). The chain's CDR3 is CASSQPGQGANEQYF. In nucleotides, the CDR3 is TGTGCCAGCAGCCAGCCGGGACAGGGGGCCAACGAGCAGTACTTC. The whole variable domain, filled in from reference TRBV7-9 and TRBJ2-7, reads DTGVSQNPRHKITKRGQNVTFRCDPISEHNRLYWYRQTLGQGPEFLTYFQNEAQLEKSRLLSDRFSAERPKGSFSTLEIQRTEQGDSAMYLCASSQPGQGANEQYFGPGTRLTVT.

The V call is TRBV3-1 (or the pseudogene TRBV3-2), the J call TRBJ1-1; D unresolved. Trimming cost V 3 bases and J 0 bases, with 8 bases left between them. Germline V CDR1 and CDR2: LGHDT, YNNKEL (reference sequence). This CDR3 contains 14 residues. CDR3 sequence reads: CASSHGIMNTEAFF. Here the CDR3 DNA reads TGTGCCAGCAGCCACGGGATCATGAACACTGAAGCTTTCTTT.

The chain has TRBV5-1 and TRBJ1-6; D is ambiguous. CDR1 and CDR2 from the germline V gene are SGHRS and YFSETQ. The CDR3 has 14 amino acids. Between the trimmed V and J ends, which lost 5 bases and 14 bases, there was a span of 20 bases. The CDR3 spells CASSRELGVSTLHF. The CDR3 nucleotides are TGCGCCAGCAGTCGGGAGTTGGGAGTTTCGACCCTCCACTTT.

CDR3 in DNA: TGTGCCAGCTGGACAGGGGAATTGGGCGGCTACACCTTC. Protein: CASWTGELGGYTF. The chain uses TRBV19 and TRBJ1-2; 9 bases agree with TRBD1. Trimming removed 9 bases from V and 8 bases from J; junction bases left unmatched: 10. The CDR3 runs 13 residues. Germline CDR1 LNHDA, CDR2 SQIVND (reference sequence).

This chain uses TRBV6-2 or TRBV6-3 with TRBJ2-7; 10 nucleotides line up with TRBD2. This CDR3 is 15 amino acids long. The germline V gene encodes CDR1 MNHEY and CDR2 SVGEGT. With V trimmed by 4 bases and J by 3 bases, 6 bases remained unmatched. The CDR3 is CASSSNLAGDYEQYF. CDR3 coding DNA: TGTGCCAGCAGTTCCAACCTAGCGGGGGACTACGAGCAGTACTTC.

The chain combines TRBV5-1 with TRBJ1-6; possible D gene TRBD1, 6 bases. This CDR3 is built from 13 residues. V was trimmed by 3 bases and J by 8 bases, leaving 9 bases between them. Germline assignment: CDR1 SGHRS and CDR2 YFSETQ. The CDR3 is CASSSPGDSPLHF. The CDR3 bases are TGCGCCAGCAGCTCGCCAGGGGATTCACCCCTCCACTTT.